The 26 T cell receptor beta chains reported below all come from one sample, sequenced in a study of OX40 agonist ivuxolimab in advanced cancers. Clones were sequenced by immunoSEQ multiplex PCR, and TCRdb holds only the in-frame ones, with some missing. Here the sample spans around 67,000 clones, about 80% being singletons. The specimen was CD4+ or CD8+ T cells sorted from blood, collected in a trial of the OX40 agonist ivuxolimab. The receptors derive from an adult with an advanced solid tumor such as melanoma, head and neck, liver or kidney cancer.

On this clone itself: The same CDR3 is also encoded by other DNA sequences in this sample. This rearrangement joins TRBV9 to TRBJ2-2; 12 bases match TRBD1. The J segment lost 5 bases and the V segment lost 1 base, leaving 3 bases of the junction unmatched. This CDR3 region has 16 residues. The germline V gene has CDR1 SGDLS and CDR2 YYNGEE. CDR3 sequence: CASSVRGQGATGELFF. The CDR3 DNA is TGTGCCAGCAGCGTACGGGGACAGGGGGCAACCGGGGAGCTGTTTTTT.

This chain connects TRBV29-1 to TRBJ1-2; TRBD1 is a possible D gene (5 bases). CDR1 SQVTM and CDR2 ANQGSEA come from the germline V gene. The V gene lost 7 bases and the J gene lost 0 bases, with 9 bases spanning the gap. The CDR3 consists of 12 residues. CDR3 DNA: TGCAGCGCTGGGGGGGCTAACTATGGCTACACCTTC. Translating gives CSAGGANYGYTF.

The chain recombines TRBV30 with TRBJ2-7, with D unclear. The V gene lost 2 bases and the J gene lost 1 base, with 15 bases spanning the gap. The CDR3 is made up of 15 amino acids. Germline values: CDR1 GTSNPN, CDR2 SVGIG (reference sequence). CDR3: CAWSTGSPFSYEQYF. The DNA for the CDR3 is TGTGCCTGGAGTACCGGGTCCCCCTTTTCCTACGAGCAGTACTTC.

CDR3: CASRPYRESNQPQHF. The CDR3 bases are TGTGCCAGCAGACCGTACAGGGAGAGCAATCAGCCCCAGCATTTT. The chain couples TRBV5-6 to TRBJ1-5, with D possibly TRBD1 on 6 matching bases. Trimming took off 5 bases at V and 1 base at J, with 13 bases between the two ends. Looked up from germline, CDR1 is SGHDT and CDR2 is YYEEEE. The CDR3 extends over 15 amino acids. Full variable domain (outside the CDR3, taken from reference TRBV5-6 and TRBJ1-5): DAGVTQSPTHLIKTRGQQVTLRCSPKSGHDTVSWYQQALGQGPQFIFQYYEEEERQRGNFPDRFSGHQFPNYSSELNVNALLLGDSALYLCASRPYRESNQPQHFGDGTRLSIL.

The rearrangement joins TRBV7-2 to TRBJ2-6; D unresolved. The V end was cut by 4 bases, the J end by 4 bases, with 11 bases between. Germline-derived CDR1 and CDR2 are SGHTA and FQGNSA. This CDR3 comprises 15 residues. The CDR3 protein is CASSSARKGANVLTF. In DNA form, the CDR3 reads TGTGCCAGCAGCTCCGCCCGAAAGGGGGCCAACGTCCTGACTTTC.

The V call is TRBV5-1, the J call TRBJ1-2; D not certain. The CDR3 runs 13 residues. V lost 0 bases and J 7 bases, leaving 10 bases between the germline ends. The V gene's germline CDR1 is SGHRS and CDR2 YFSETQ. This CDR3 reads CASSLADRFGYTF. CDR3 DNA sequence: TGCGCCAGCAGCTTGGCCGATCGTTTTGGCTACACCTTC. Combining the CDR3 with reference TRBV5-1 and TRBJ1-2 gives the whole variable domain KAGVTQTPRYLIKTRGQQVTLSCSPISGHRSVSWYQQTPGQGLQFLFEYFSETQRNKGNFPGRFSGRQFSNSRSEMNVSTLELGDSALYLCASSLADRFGYTFGSGTRLTVV.

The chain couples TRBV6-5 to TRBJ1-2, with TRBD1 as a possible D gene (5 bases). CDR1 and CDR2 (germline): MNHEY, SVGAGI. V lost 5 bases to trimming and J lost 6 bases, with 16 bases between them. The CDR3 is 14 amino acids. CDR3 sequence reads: CASSPPGVAHGYTF. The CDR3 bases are TGTGCCAGCAGTCCGCCGGGGGTGGCCCATGGCTACACCTTC.

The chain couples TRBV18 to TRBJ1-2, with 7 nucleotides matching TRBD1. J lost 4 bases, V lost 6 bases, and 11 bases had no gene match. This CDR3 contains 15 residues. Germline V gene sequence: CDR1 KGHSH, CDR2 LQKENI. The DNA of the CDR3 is TGTGCCAGCTCCCCTGGTGAGGGGGCCCTCTATGGCTACACCTTC. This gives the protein CASSPGEGALYGYTF.

Written as DNA, the CDR3 is TGCGCCAGCAGCTTGGTTGTGTCGACAGCGAACACCGGGGAGCTGTTTTTT. This sequence encodes CASSLVVSTANTGELFF. The chain uses TRBV5-1 and TRBJ2-2; D possibly corresponds to TRBD1 (5 bases). Trimming removed 0 bases at V and 0 bases at J, with 12 bases between. CDR3 length equals 17 residues. Per germline, CDR1 SGHRS and CDR2 YFSETQ. Complete variable domain (other parts from reference TRBV5-1 and TRBJ2-2): KAGVTQTPRYLIKTRGQQVTLSCSPISGHRSVSWYQQTPGQGLQFLFEYFSETQRNKGNFPGRFSGRQFSNSRSEMNVSTLELGDSALYLCASSLVVSTANTGELFFGEGSRLTVL.

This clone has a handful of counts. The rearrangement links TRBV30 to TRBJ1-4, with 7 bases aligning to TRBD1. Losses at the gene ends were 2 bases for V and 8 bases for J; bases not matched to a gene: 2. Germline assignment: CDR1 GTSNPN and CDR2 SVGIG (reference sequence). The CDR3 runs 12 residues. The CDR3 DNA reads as TGTGCCTGGAGTACACAGGGGGAAAAACTGTTTTTT. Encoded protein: CAWSTQGEKLFF.

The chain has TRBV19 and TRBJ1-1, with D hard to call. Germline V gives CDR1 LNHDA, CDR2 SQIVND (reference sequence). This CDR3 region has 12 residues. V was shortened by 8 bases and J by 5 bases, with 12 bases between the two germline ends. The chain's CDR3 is CASVRARTEAFF. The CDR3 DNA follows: TGTGCCAGTGTGCGGGCCCGGACTGAAGCTTTCTTT.

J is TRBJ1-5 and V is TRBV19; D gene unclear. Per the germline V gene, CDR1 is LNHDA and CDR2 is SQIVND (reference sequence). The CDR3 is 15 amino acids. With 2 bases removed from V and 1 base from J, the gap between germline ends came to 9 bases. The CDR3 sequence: CASSILPASNQPQHF. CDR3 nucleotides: TGTGCCAGTAGTATATTGCCAGCCAGCAATCAGCCCCAGCATTTT. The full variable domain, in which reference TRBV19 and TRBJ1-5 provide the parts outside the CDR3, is DGGITQSPKYLFRKEGQNVTLSCEQNLNHDAMYWYRQDPGQGLRLIYYSQIVNDFQKGDIAEGYSVSREKKESFPLTVTSAQKNPTAFYLCASSILPASNQPQHFGDGTRLSIL.

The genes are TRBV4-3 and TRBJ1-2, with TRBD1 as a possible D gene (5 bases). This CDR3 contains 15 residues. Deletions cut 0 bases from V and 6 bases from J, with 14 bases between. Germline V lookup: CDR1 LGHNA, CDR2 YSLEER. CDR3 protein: CASSQEGQGRNGYTF. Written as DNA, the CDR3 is TGCGCCAGCAGCCAAGAGGGGCAGGGACGAAATGGCTACACCTTC.

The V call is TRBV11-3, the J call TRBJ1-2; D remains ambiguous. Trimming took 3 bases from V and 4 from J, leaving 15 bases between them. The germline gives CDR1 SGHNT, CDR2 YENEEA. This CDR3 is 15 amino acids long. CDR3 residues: CASSLRLGKTYGYTF. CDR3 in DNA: TGTGCCAGCAGCTTGCGTCTCGGAAAGACCTATGGCTACACCTTC.

The CDR3 loop reads CASSWQVNTEAFF. The CDR3 nucleotides read TGTGCCAGCAGCTGGCAAGTGAACACTGAAGCTTTCTTT. V gene TRBV5-4 combines with J gene TRBJ1-1; D unresolved. Per germline, CDR1 SGHNT and CDR2 YYREEE (reference sequence). V was pared by 3 bases and J by 0 bases, with 6 bases between. This CDR3 is built from 13 residues.

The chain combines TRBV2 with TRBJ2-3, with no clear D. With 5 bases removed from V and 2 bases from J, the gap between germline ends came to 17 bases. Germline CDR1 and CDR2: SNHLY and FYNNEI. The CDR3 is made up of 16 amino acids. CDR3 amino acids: CASSYAGEPHTDTQYF. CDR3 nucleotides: TGTGCCAGCAGTTACGCCGGAGAACCACACACAGATACGCAGTATTTT.

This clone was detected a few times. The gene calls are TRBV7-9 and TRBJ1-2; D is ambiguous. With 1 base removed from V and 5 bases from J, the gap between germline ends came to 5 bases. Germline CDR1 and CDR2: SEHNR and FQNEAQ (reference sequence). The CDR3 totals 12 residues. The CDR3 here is CASSLVGYGYTF. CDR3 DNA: TGTGCCAGCAGCTTAGTGGGGTATGGCTACACCTTC.

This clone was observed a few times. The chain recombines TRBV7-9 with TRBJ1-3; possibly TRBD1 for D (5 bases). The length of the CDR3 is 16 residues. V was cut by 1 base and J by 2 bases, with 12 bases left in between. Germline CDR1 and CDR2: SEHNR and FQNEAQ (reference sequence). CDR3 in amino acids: CASSLGVSGTGNTIYF. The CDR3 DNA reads TGTGCCAGCAGCTTAGGGGTATCAGGGACTGGAAACACCATATATTTT.

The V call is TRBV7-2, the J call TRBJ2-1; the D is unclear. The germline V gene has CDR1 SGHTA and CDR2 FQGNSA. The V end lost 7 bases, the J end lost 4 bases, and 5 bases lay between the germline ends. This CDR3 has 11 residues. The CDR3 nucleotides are TGTGCCAGCACTTATTACAATGAGCAGTTCTTC. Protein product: CASTYYNEQFF.

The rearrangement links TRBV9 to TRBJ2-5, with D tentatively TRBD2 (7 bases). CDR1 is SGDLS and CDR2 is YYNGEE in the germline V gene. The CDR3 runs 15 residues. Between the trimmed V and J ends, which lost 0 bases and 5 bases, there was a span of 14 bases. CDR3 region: CASSVAKGGLETQYF. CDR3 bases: TGTGCCAGCAGCGTAGCTAAGGGGGGGCTGGAGACCCAGTACTTC.

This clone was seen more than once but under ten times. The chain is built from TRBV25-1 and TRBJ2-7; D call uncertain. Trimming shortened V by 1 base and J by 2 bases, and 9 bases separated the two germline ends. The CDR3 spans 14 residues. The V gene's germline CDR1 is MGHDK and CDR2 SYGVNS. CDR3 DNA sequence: TGTGCCAGCAGTGAATGGGCACCCCCCTACGAGCAGTACTTC. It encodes CASSEWAPPYEQYF.

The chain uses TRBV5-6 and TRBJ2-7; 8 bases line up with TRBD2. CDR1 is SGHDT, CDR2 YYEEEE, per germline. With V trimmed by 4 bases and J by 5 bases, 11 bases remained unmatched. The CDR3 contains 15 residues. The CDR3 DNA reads TGTGCCAGCAGCCATATAGCGGGGCTGGCGAACGAGCAGTACTTC. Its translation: CASSHIAGLANEQYF.

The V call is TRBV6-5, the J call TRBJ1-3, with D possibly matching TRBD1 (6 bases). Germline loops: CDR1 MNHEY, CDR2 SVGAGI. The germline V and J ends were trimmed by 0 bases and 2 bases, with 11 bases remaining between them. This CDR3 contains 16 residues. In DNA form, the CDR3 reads TGTGCCAGCAGTTACTCTGGGGGCGGCACTGGAAACACCATATATTTT. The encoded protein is CASSYSGGGTGNTIYF.

The CDR3 DNA follows: TGTGCCAGCAGCCTAGGGGGTGGGAACACTGAAGCTTTCTTT. Its protein is CASSLGGGNTEAFF. This chain links TRBV7-6 with TRBJ1-1; possible D gene TRBD1, 6 bases. CDR3 size: 14 residues. Between the trimmed V and J ends, which lost 5 bases and 1 base, there was a span of 11 bases. Germline CDR1 SGHVS, CDR2 FNYEAQ. Combining the CDR3 with reference TRBV7-6 and TRBJ1-1 gives the whole variable domain GAGVSQSPRYKVTKRGQDVALRCDPISGHVSLYWYRQALGQGPEFLTYFNYEAQQDKSGLPNDRFSAERPEGSISTLTIQRTEQRDSAMYRCASSLGGGNTEAFFGQGTRLTVV.

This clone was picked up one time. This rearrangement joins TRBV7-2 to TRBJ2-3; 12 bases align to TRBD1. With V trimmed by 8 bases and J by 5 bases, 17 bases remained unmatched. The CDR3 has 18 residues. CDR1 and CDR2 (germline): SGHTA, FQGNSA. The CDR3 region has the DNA TGTGCCAGCCGCAAAAACCCGGGACAGGGGGCGCAGGTAGATACGCAGTATTTT. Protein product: CASRKNPGQGAQVDTQYF.

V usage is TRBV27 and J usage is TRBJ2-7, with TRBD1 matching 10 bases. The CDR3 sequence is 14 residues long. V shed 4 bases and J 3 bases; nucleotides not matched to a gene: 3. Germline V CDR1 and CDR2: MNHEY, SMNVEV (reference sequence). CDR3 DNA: TGTGCCAGCAGTTCGGGGGACAGGGGCTACGAGCAGTACTTC. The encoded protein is CASSSGDRGYEQYF.